Below, 23 T cell receptor beta chains from the same sample are listed, as sequenced in a study of beta chain features in type 1 diabetes. Since all of the isolated RNA was reverse transcribed, expressed TCRB transcripts were what got sequenced. Profiling relied on immunoSEQ multiplex PCR, and the TCRdb table lists in-frame clones only, not all of them. The sample holds over 600,000 clones, approximately 13% seen once. Findings and limits, study-wide: Shortening that was moderate but significant affected the TCRB CDR3s of Type 1 diabetes patients in all four CD4+ subsets.

No antigen has been assigned to these receptors. Source material: naive CD4+ T cells from blood. All receptors come from a man aged 25-45 years with type 1 diabetes.

This chain connects TRBV6-6 to TRBJ2-5, with D hard to call. The germline V and J ends were trimmed by 4 bases and 2 bases, with 11 bases remaining between them. CDR3 length equals 14 residues. Germline V gene lookup returns CDR1 MNHNY and CDR2 SVGAGI (reference sequence). The CDR3 loop reads CASSSPTQQETQYF. The CDR3 DNA follows: TGTGCCAGCAGTTCGCCGACACAGCAAGAGACCCAGTACTTC.

This clone has only a few counts. The CDR3 loop reads CASSPGAADEKLFF. The CDR3 nucleotides are TGTGCCAGCTCACCGGGGGCAGCGGATGAAAAACTGTTTTTT. This chain joins TRBV18 and TRBJ1-4, with D maybe TRBD1 (6 bases). Looked up from germline, CDR1 is KGHSH and CDR2 is LQKENI. The CDR3 has 14 amino acids. V was cut by 3 bases and J by 6 bases, with 11 bases left in between.

The V gene is TRBV4-2, the J gene TRBJ1-5, with D hard to call. The CDR3 sequence is 15 residues long. V lost 0 bases to trimming and J lost 2 bases, with 8 bases between them. Germline V lookup: CDR1 LGHNA, CDR2 YNFKEQ. The CDR3: CASSQEKRRNQPQHF. The CDR3 nucleotides read TGTGCCAGCAGCCAAGAGAAACGGCGCAATCAGCCCCAGCATTTT.

The rearrangement joins TRBV7-2 to TRBJ1-3, with unresolved D. The V and J ends lost 0 bases and 1 base respectively, with 10 bases between them. Germline loops: CDR1 SGHTA, CDR2 FQGNSA. The CDR3 runs 16 residues. CDR3 sequence reads: CASSLALRSSGNTIYF. CDR3 sequence (DNA): TGTGCCAGCAGCTTAGCGCTGCGGAGTTCTGGAAACACCATATATTTT.

Note on this clone: The sample holds other DNA sequences that translate to the same CDR3. The J gene is TRBJ2-1, the V gene TRBV5-1; 9 positions agree with TRBD1. CDR3 size: 15 residues. The V and J ends lost 4 bases and 3 bases, in that order; junction bases with no gene match: 5. Germline-derived CDR1 and CDR2 are SGHRS and YFSETQ. CDR3 sequence (DNA): TGCGCCAGCAGCCTTCGGACAGGGGACTACAATGAGCAGTTCTTC. Its translation is CASSLRTGDYNEQFF.

This clone was detected a few times. The J gene is TRBJ1-2, the V gene TRBV11-2; D is unclear. Germline CDR1 and CDR2: SGHAT and FQNNGV. The CDR3 has 12 residues. With 4 bases removed from V and 6 bases from J, the gap between germline ends came to 9 bases. This CDR3 reads CASSSDHNGYTF. CDR3 nucleotide sequence: TGTGCCAGCAGCTCGGACCATAATGGCTACACCTTC.

The V and J genes are TRBV30 and TRBJ2-3, with TRBD1 matching over 10 bases. With V trimmed by 4 bases and J by 2 bases, 9 bases remained unmatched. The CDR3 extends over 16 amino acids. The germline V gene has CDR1 GTSNPN and CDR2 SVGIG (reference sequence). The chain's CDR3 is CAWTPDRQGATDTQYF. The CDR3 nucleotides read TGTGCCTGGACCCCGGACCGACAGGGGGCCACAGATACGCAGTATTTT.

This clone was seen a few times. The J gene is TRBJ2-5, the V gene TRBV7-8, with unresolved D. Germline V gene lookup returns CDR1 SGHVS and CDR2 FQNEAQ. The V end lost 5 bases, the J end lost 5 bases, and 24 bases lay between the germline ends. The CDR3 is made up of 17 amino acids. As DNA, the CDR3 is TGTGCCAGCAGCCCGGAACTTCAGCCCAAGGATAGGGAGACCCAGTACTTC. This gives the protein CASSPELQPKDRETQYF.

For this clone: Distinct nucleotide sequences in the sample also encode this CDR3. The chain is built from TRBV7-2 and TRBJ1-1; perhaps TRBD1 as D (5 bases). This CDR3 has 13 residues. Germline CDR1 and CDR2: SGHTA and FQGNSA. Deletions cut 4 bases from V and 0 bases from J, with 6 bases between. The CDR3 coding sequence is TGTGCCAGCAGCTCGACAGTGAACACTGAAGCTTTCTTT. Its translation: CASSSTVNTEAFF.

This chain uses TRBV28 with TRBJ2-1; D possibly corresponds to TRBD1 (6 bases). The CDR3 is 13 residues long. The germline V gene encodes CDR1 MDHEN and CDR2 SYDVKM. V lost 10 bases and J 9 bases, leaving 19 bases between the germline ends. Here the CDR3 reads CATGGGGVGEQFF. DNA for the CDR3: TGTGCCACTGGGGGCGGCGGCGTAGGTGAGCAGTTCTTC.

The chain uses TRBV7-9 and TRBJ1-6; no firm D call. The germline V gene has CDR1 SEHNR and CDR2 FQNEAQ (reference sequence). V lost 0 bases to trimming and J lost 9 bases, with 6 bases between them. This CDR3 comprises 13 residues. The CDR3 reads CASSLALGSPLHF. CDR3 coding DNA: TGTGCCAGCAGCTTAGCCTTAGGTTCACCCCTCCACTTT.

The CDR3 region is CASSQDSGFQPQHF. Here the CDR3 DNA reads TGTGCCAGCAGCCAAGATTCAGGGTTTCAGCCCCAGCATTTT. This chain uses TRBV4-2 with TRBJ1-5, with TRBD1 as a possible D gene (5 bases). The germline gives CDR1 LGHNA, CDR2 YNFKEQ. The CDR3 spans 14 residues. V was cut by 0 bases and J by 6 bases, with 9 bases left in between.

The sample holds a few counts of this clone. CDR3 sequence (DNA): TGCGCCAGCAGCTTTCAGGGAGATAGCAATCAGCCCCAGCATTTT. Protein sequence: CASSFQGDSNQPQHF. The chain couples TRBV5-1 to TRBJ1-5; D may be TRBD1 (5 bases). In germline, CDR1 is SGHRS, CDR2 YFSETQ. The V end was cut by 2 bases, the J end by 0 bases, with 9 bases between. The CDR3 length is 15 residues.

This clone was counted between two and nine times. This chain connects TRBV10-2 to TRBJ2-3, with D uncertain. CDR1 is WSHSY and CDR2 is SAAADI in the germline V gene. The length of the CDR3 is 14 residues. V was trimmed by 3 bases and J by 0 bases, leaving 7 bases between them. This CDR3 is CASSESQSTDTQYF. For the CDR3, the DNA is TGCGCCAGCAGTGAAAGCCAGAGCACAGATACGCAGTATTTT.

The chain has TRBV5-1 and TRBJ2-5; unclear D gene. CDR1 is SGHRS and CDR2 is YFSETQ in the germline V gene. The CDR3 covers 15 residues. The V and J ends lost 0 bases and 0 bases respectively, with 9 bases between them. The CDR3 DNA reads as TGCGCCAGCAGCTTGGCCGCGACAAACCAAGAGACCCAGTACTTC. Its translation is CASSLAATNQETQYF.

The V call is TRBV28, the J call TRBJ2-5; D call uncertain. Trimming removed 6 bases from V and 0 bases from J, with 17 bases in between. The germline gives CDR1 MDHEN, CDR2 SYDVKM. The CDR3 contains 16 residues. The CDR3 DNA is TGTGCCAGCAGCCTCTCGCTAGTAGCCCACCAAGAGACCCAGTACTTC. Translated, it gives CASSLSLVAHQETQYF. Looking up the rest from reference TRBV28 and TRBJ2-5 gives the full variable domain: DVKVTQSSRYLVKRTGEKVFLECVQDMDHENMFWYRQDPGLGLRLIYFSYDVKMKEKGDIPEGYSVSREKKERFSLILESASTNQTSMYLCASSLSLVAHQETQYFGPGTRLLVL.

This clone was observed a handful of times. This chain connects TRBV7-8 to TRBJ2-7; TRBD1 matches 7 bases. Germline CDR1 is SGHVS and CDR2 is FQNEAQ. The CDR3 is made up of 14 amino acids. Trimming removed 5 bases from V and 6 bases from J; junction bases left unmatched: 10. The CDR3 spells CASSGGQVHGEQYF. Written as DNA, the CDR3 is TGTGCCAGCAGCGGCGGACAGGTACATGGCGAGCAGTACTTC.

This clone occurred a few times. V usage is TRBV6-1 and J usage is TRBJ1-1; TRBD1 matches at 8 bases. The CDR3 is made up of 14 amino acids. The germline V gene encodes CDR1 MNHNS and CDR2 SASEGT. The J segment lost 4 bases and the V segment lost 6 bases, leaving 7 bases of the junction unmatched. CDR3 coding DNA: TGTGCCAGCAGAGACAGGGGAAAGGGCACTGAAGCTTTCTTT. It yields the protein CASRDRGKGTEAFF.

This clone has more than one count but fewer than ten. In nucleotides, the CDR3 is TGTGCCAGCAGCCGAGGACAGGGAGGTGAAAAACTGTTTTTT. Translated: CASSRGQGGEKLFF. The chain has TRBV13 and TRBJ1-4; 8 bases are a match to TRBD1. The CDR3 loop spans 14 amino acids. The junction had 6 bases not matched to a gene; V was cut back by 5 bases and J by 7 bases. Germline V gives CDR1 PRHDT, CDR2 FYEKMQ (reference sequence).

The rearrangement links TRBV2 to TRBJ2-2, with 9 bases that match TRBD1. Germline CDR1 and CDR2: SNHLY and FYNNEI. The V gene end was trimmed by 6 bases and the J gene end by 7 bases; junction bases not matched to a gene: 9. The CDR3 has 15 amino acids. CDR3 bases: TGTGCCAGCAGGGGTGACAGGGGGTTTGGCGGGGAGCTGTTTTTT. Protein: CASRGDRGFGGELFF.

The rearrangement joins TRBV7-2 to TRBJ1-3; no clear D. The germline V gene has CDR1 SGHTA and CDR2 FQGNSA. V shed 6 bases and J shed 2 bases, with 11 bases lying between them. There are 14 residues in the CDR3. In DNA, the CDR3 is TGTGCCAGCAGGCCGAGTGAGGCTGGAAACACCATATATTTT. Translation: CASRPSEAGNTIYF.

The chain carries TRBV18 and TRBJ1-1, with D hard to call. CDR1 is KGHSH and CDR2 is LQKENI in the germline V gene. The CDR3 covers 15 residues. The V gene lost 1 base and the J gene lost 2 bases, with 11 bases spanning the gap. CDR3 coding DNA: TGTGCCAGCTCACCACTTGTGGCAGCCAACACTGAAGCTTTCTTT. Protein: CASSPLVAANTEAFF.

The chain employs TRBV4-3 and TRBJ2-3; D possibly uses TRBD1 or TRBD2 (5 bases each). Trimming took 2 bases from V and 1 from J, leaving 10 bases between them. CDR1 is LGHNA and CDR2 is YSLEER in the germline V gene. The CDR3 loop spans 15 amino acids. CDR3 DNA sequence: TGCGCCAGCAGCCAAAGGACGGGACGCACAGATACGCAGTATTTT. It specifies CASSQRTGRTDTQYF.